The sequence of this T cell receptor beta chain was determined in a study of graft-versus-host responses after intestinal transplantation. Study at large: Isolated intestinal, liver-intestinal, or multivisceral transplants were what recipients had. Each recipient received anti-thymocyte globulin induction, then tacrolimus and steroids for approximately 3 years. Findings and limits, study-wide: GvH clones were identified in recipient marrow, with some first appearing in ileum or blood. Circulating GvH clones peaking coincided with falling HvG clones soon after transplant.

This clone was picked up one time. Antigen specificity is unknown. Deletions cut 3 bases from V and 3 bases from J, with 2 bases between. The CDR3 extends over 11 amino acids. Germline loops: CDR1 SNHLY, CDR2 FYNNEI. The protocol was immunoSEQ multiplex PCR, while the TCRdb copy is restricted to in-frame clones and leaves out a portion. The sample shows about 25,000 clones, approximately 93% of them seen only once. The J gene is TRBJ1-1, the V gene TRBV2; D uncertain. The material was PBMCs, obtained 18 days after transplant. This TCR was sampled from a human patient who received an intestinal transplant, so some T cells may come from the graft donor. The CDR3 spells CASSDHTEAFF. Written as DNA, the CDR3 is TGTGCCAGCAGTGACCACACTGAAGCTTTCTTT. Full variable domain (missing parts from reference TRBV2 and TRBJ1-1): EPEVTQTPSHQVTQMGQEVILRCVPISNHLYFYWYRQILGQKVEFLVSFYNNEISEKSEIFDDQFSVERPDGSNFTLKIRSTKLEDSAMYFCASSDHTEAFFGQGTRLTVV.